The 17 T cell receptor beta chains given below trace back to one sample, sequenced in a study of blood T cell repertoires in COVID-19. The table came from immunoSEQ multiplex PCR; TCRdb's copy has only in-frame clones and leaves some out. The sample holds about 150,000 clones, 80% to 90% seen once. Sequencing used peripheral blood. The receptors were sampled from an older man with acute or convalescent COVID-19.

V and J are TRBV28 and TRBJ2-3; weak D call: TRBD2 (5 bases). The CDR3 is 16 residues long. The ends were cut back, 3 bases at V and 5 bases at J, with 18 bases in the middle. The germline V gene encodes CDR1 MDHEN and CDR2 SYDVKM. The CDR3 nucleotides read TGTGCCAGCAGTTTCCCTCTTTCGGGAAAATTAGATACGCAGTATTTT. It translates to CASSFPLSGKLDTQYF.

This chain uses TRBV7-2 with TRBJ2-3; 9 bases agree with TRBD1. V shed 2 bases and J 2 bases; nucleotides not matched to a gene: 5. Per germline, CDR1 SGHTA and CDR2 FQGNSA. The CDR3 extends over 16 amino acids. CDR3 in amino acids: CASSLFGTGSTDTQYF. CDR3 in DNA: TGTGCCAGCAGCTTATTCGGGACAGGGTCCACAGATACGCAGTATTTT.

The chain uses TRBV5-1 and TRBJ1-3, with 9 bases lining up with TRBD1. Germline V gene sequence: CDR1 SGHRS, CDR2 YFSETQ. V trimming: 2 bases; J trimming: 0 bases; junction bases outside the gene matches: 3. This CDR3 has 16 residues. The chain's CDR3 is CASSLTGGNSGNTIYF. The CDR3 DNA is TGCGCCAGCAGCTTAACAGGGGGCAACTCTGGAAACACCATATATTTT.

The rearrangement links TRBV11-2 to TRBJ2-1; 7 nucleotides agree with TRBD2. Looked up from germline, CDR1 is SGHAT and CDR2 is FQNNGV. After removal of 8 bases from V and 9 bases from J, the junction contained 10 bases not matched to a gene. The CDR3 length is 13 residues. The CDR3 sequence is CASWSAGDPEQFF. Here the CDR3 DNA reads TGTGCCAGCTGGTCGGCGGGAGACCCTGAGCAGTTCTTC.

This clone was recorded a few times. The chain joins TRBV21-1 to TRBJ2-7; the tabulated D call, TRBD1, remains unverified against the DNA. TRBV21-1 is labeled a pseudogene. This CDR3 contains 15 residues. The CDR3 reads CASSKAGTADYEQYF. The CDR3 DNA sequence: TGTGCCAGCAGCAAAGCCGGGACAGCAGACTACGAGCAGTACTTC.

The chain joins TRBV9 to TRBJ1-4; 7 bases are shared with TRBD1. This CDR3 is built from 16 residues. CDR1 SGDLS and CDR2 YYNGEE come from the germline V gene. Trimming removed 2 bases from V and 8 bases from J; junction bases left unmatched: 12. The CDR3 spells CASSVHPQGPEEKLFF. In DNA form, the CDR3 reads TGTGCCAGCAGCGTCCACCCACAGGGGCCGGAAGAAAAACTGTTTTTT.

This rearrangement joins TRBV7-9 to TRBJ2-1; D gene unclear. The V and J ends lost 6 bases and 10 bases respectively, with 13 bases between them. This CDR3 comprises 12 residues. Looked up from germline, CDR1 is SEHNR and CDR2 is FQNEAQ (reference sequence). The CDR3 reads CASRREAREQFF. CDR3 DNA: TGTGCCAGCAGACGTGAAGCCAGGGAGCAGTTCTTC.

The chain joins TRBV10-3 to TRBJ2-2; D is unclear. Germline CDR1 reads ENHRY; CDR2 reads SYGVKD. The CDR3 extends over 13 amino acids. V lost 3 bases and J 4 bases, leaving 6 bases between the germline ends. The CDR3 sequence: CAISDLGTGELFF. CDR3 sequence (DNA): TGTGCCATCAGTGATCTAGGCACCGGGGAGCTGTTTTTT.

This chain links TRBV2 with TRBJ2-4; a possible D gene is TRBD2 (5 bases). V lost 8 bases and J lost 3, with 11 bases in between. Germline V lookup: CDR1 SNHLY, CDR2 FYNNEI. The CDR3 has 13 residues. The CDR3 bases are TGTGCCAGCTTCGCGGACTTCAAAAACATTCAGTACTTC. It is translated as CASFADFKNIQYF.

This sequence joins TRBV7-9 and TRBJ2-1; 9 bases are a match to TRBD2. Germline V lookup: CDR1 SEHNR, CDR2 FQNEAQ (reference sequence). V lost 5 bases to trimming and J lost 4 bases; unmatched junction nucleotides: 6. This CDR3 contains 15 residues. The CDR3 DNA sequence: TGTGCCAGCAGCCCCGGACTAGCGACGTACAATGAGCAGTTCTTC. It translates to CASSPGLATYNEQFF.

The chain carries TRBV5-5 and TRBJ1-6; TRBD1 matches 9 bases. From germline, CDR1 is SGHKS and CDR2 YYEKEE (reference sequence). The CDR3 totals 15 residues. After removal of 4 bases from V and 7 bases from J, the junction contained 6 bases not matched to a gene. CDR3 sequence reads: CASSDTGGLNSPLHF. CDR3 coding DNA: TGTGCCAGCAGCGATACAGGGGGCCTGAATTCACCCCTCCACTTT.

The chain combines TRBV29-1 with TRBJ1-2, with 10 positions matching TRBD1. The CDR3 contains 13 residues. Germline CDR1 reads SQVTM; CDR2 reads ANQGSEA. V was clipped by 4 bases and J by 6 bases; unmatched bases: 5. This CDR3 reads CSVGDRGLDGYTF. The CDR3 coding sequence is TGCAGCGTTGGTGACAGGGGGCTCGATGGCTACACCTTC.

This clone appeared once. The chain links TRBV7-2 to TRBJ1-6, with D possibly matching TRBD1 (6 bases). The germline V and J ends were trimmed by 3 bases and 7 bases, with 16 bases remaining between them. The length of the CDR3 is 16 residues. Germline lookup yields CDR1 SGHTA and CDR2 FQGNSA. The CDR3 protein is CASSFTVGAENSPLHF. The DNA of the CDR3 is TGTGCCAGCAGCTTCACTGTGGGGGCGGAGAATTCACCCCTCCACTTT.

The rearrangement uses TRBV5-1 and TRBJ2-1; no clear D gene. The CDR3 is 12 amino acids. Germline V gene lookup returns CDR1 SGHRS and CDR2 YFSETQ. The V gene lost 4 bases and the J gene lost 9 bases, with 11 bases spanning the gap. The CDR3 DNA is TGCGCCAGCAGCAACTCCCCTACTGAGCAGTTCTTC. Translated: CASSNSPTEQFF. Combining the CDR3 with reference TRBV5-1 and TRBJ2-1 gives the whole variable domain KAGVTQTPRYLIKTRGQQVTLSCSPISGHRSVSWYQQTPGQGLQFLFEYFSETQRNKGNFPGRFSGRQFSNSRSEMNVSTLELGDSALYLCASSNSPTEQFFGPGTRLTVL.

The chain joins TRBV18 to TRBJ2-3, with TRBD2 matching 12 bases. Trimming removed 4 bases from V and 0 bases from J; junction bases left unmatched: 5. CDR3 size: 17 residues. In germline, CDR1 is KGHSH, CDR2 LQKENI. The chain's CDR3 is CASSRTSGVTSTDTQYF. For the CDR3, the DNA is TGTGCCAGCTCACGGACTAGCGGGGTCACTAGCACAGATACGCAGTATTTT.

This clone was found once. This rearrangement joins TRBV29-1 to TRBJ2-7, with TRBD2 matching 10 bases. The CDR3 sequence is 13 residues long. Germline CDR1 SQVTM, CDR2 ANQGSEA. With V trimmed by 3 bases and J by 6 bases, 5 bases remained unmatched. The CDR3 here is CSVDGVAGGEQYF. Here the CDR3 DNA reads TGCAGCGTTGACGGGGTAGCGGGAGGCGAGCAGTACTTC.

V gene TRBV6-2 or TRBV6-3 combines with J gene TRBJ2-1, with 8 bases identical to TRBD2. V trimming: 4 bases; J trimming: 7 bases; junction bases outside the gene matches: 9. This CDR3 is built from 15 residues. CDR1 is MNHEY and CDR2 is SVGEGT in the germline V gene. The chain's CDR3 is CASSSREGLGNEQFF. In nucleotides, the CDR3 is TGTGCCAGCAGTTCCCGGGAGGGCCTTGGTAATGAGCAGTTCTTC.